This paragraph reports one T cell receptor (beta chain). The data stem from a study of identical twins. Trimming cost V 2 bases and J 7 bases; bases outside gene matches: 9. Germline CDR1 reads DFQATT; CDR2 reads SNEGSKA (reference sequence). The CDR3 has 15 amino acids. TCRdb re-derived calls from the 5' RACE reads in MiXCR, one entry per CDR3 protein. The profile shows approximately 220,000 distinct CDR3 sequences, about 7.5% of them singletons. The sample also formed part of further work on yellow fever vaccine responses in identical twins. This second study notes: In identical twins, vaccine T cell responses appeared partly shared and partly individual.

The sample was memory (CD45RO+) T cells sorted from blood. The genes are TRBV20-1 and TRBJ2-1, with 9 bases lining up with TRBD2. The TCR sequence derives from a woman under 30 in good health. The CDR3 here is CSARNFAGGGNEQFF. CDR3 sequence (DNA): TGCAGTGCTAGAAACTTTGCGGGAGGGGGAAATGAGCAGTTCTTC.